Listed below are T cell receptor beta chains from one sample, sequenced in a study of CD8+ T cells in alopecia areata. Clones were read by immunoSEQ multiplex PCR, and TCRdb kept only the in-frame ones, dropping some. The table includes around 200,000 clones, around three fifths detected once. The input for sequencing was CD4+ T cells sorted from blood, taken at week 4, from a patient treated with tofacitinib. The origin of the receptors is a human donor with alopecia areata. CDR3s include the opening cysteine and the closing phenylalanine or tryptophan. A D gene is named only where the DNA matches it firmly. Expanded clones are given a class, and other clones once, few, many or no size at all.

D gene	J gene	V gene	clone size	CDR3 protein	CDR3 DNA
.	TRBJ1-4	TRBV10-3	few	CAISEFAAITNEKLFF	TGTGCCATCAGTGAGTTTGCAGCTATAACTAATGAAAAACTGTTTTTT
TRBD1	TRBJ1-2	TRBV25-1	.	CATQGAHYGYTF	TGTGCCACGCAGGGGGCACACTATGGCTACACCTTC
TRBD1	TRBJ1-5	TRBV18	few	CASSTARGNGQPQHF	TGTGCCAGCTCAACGGCCAGGGGGAACGGTCAGCCCCAGCATTTT
.	TRBJ2-5	TRBV18	.	CASSPIVETQYF	TGTGCCAGCTCACCGATTGTAGAGACCCAGTACTTC
TRBD1	TRBJ1-2	TRBV5-1	.	CASSGQGVNYGYTF	TGCGCCAGCAGTGGACAGGGGGTAAACTATGGCTACACCTTC
TRBD2	TRBJ2-1	TRBV29-1	.	CSYSAGEHYNEQFF	TGCAGCTATTCGGCGGGGGAGCACTACAATGAGCAGTTCTTC
.	TRBJ1-3	TRBV2	.	CASSGGHSGNTIYF	TGTGCCAGCAGTGGGGGGCACTCTGGAAACACCATATATTTT
.	TRBJ1-6	TRBV7-9	.	CASSFDGLRNSPLHF	TGTGCCAGCAGCTTTGATGGGCTGAGGAATTCACCCCTCCACTTT
.	TRBJ1-5	TRBV6-5	.	CASSPIGGSNQPQHF	TGTGCCAGCAGTCCCATCGGGGGCAGCAATCAGCCCCAGCATTTT
.	TRBJ1-2	TRBV6-5	.	CASSKGVGYTF	TGTGCCAGCAGTAAAGGAGTGGGCTACACCTTC
.	TRBJ1-3	TRBV10-3	few	CAISESARADSGNTIYF	TGTGCCATCAGTGAGTCCGCCCGGGCAGACTCTGGAAACACCATATATTTT
.	TRBJ2-7	TRBV30	.	CAWSVGGRGYEQYF	TGTGCCTGGAGTGTAGGTGGCAGGGGTTACGAGCAGTACTTC
.	TRBJ2-7	TRBV10-3	few	CAISVAYEQYF	TGTGCCATCAGCGTAGCCTACGAGCAGTACTTC
.	TRBJ2-5	TRBV15	.	CATSRGGRGIGETQYF	TGTGCCACCAGCAGAGGGGGACGAGGGATTGGAGAGACCCAGTACTTC
TRBD2	TRBJ2-3	TRBV7-2	.	CASSAPAGGRDTQYF	TGTGCCAGCAGCGCACCAGCGGGGGGGCGCGATACGCAGTATTTT
TRBD1	TRBJ1-1	TRBV29-1	.	CSVRRQGNTEAFF	TGCAGCGTTAGAAGACAGGGGAACACTGAAGCTTTCTTT
.	TRBJ1-1	TRBV7-8	.	CASSLSSQSNTEAFF	TGTGCCAGCAGCTTATCGAGCCAATCGAACACTGAAGCTTTCTTT
.	TRBJ2-3	TRBV6-5	.	CASSYHFATGVDTQYF	TGTGCCAGCAGTTACCATTTCGCGACGGGTGTGGATACGCAGTATTTT
.	TRBJ1-2	TRBV29-1	.	CSVTGTLEGYGYTF	TGCAGCGTTACCGGGACCTTGGAAGGCTATGGCTACACCTTC
.	TRBJ1-2	TRBV29-1	.	CSAQSTNYGYTF	TGCAGCGCTCAATCTACCAACTATGGCTACACCTTC
.	TRBJ1-1	TRBV9	.	CASSTRQSNTEAFF	TGTGCCAGCAGCACCCGACAAAGCAACACTGAAGCTTTCTTT
TRBD2	TRBJ2-3	TRBV4-2	.	CASSPNPSGVDTQYF	TGTGCCAGCAGCCCCAACCCTAGCGGGGTGGATACGCAGTATTTT
.	TRBJ1-6	TRBV7-2	.	CASSHTTGTLHF	TGTGCCAGCAGCCATACGACGGGTACCCTCCACTTT
.	TRBJ1-2	TRBV29-1	.	CSAWAGDGYTF	TGCAGCGCCTGGGCGGGGGATGGCTACACCTTC
TRBD1	TRBJ2-7	TRBV5-4	.	CASSPGQDGEQYF	TGTGCCAGCAGCCCTGGACAGGACGGCGAGCAGTACTTC
.	TRBJ2-7	TRBV7-8	few	CASSLETGSFGYEQYF	TGTGCCAGCAGCTTAGAAACAGGGAGTTTTGGCTACGAGCAGTACTTC
.	TRBJ1-1	TRBV9	.	CASSVEGTLKTEAFF	TGTGCCAGCAGCGTAGAAGGGACACTCAAAACTGAAGCTTTCTTT
.	TRBJ2-1	TRBV7-9	.	CASSLTGEFYNEQFF	TGTGCCAGCAGCCTTACAGGAGAGTTCTACAATGAGCAGTTCTTC